A selection of T cell receptor beta chains follows, all from one sample in a study of T cell clusters in autoimmune cytopenias. TCRdb re-called the multiplex PCR reads; one entry per CDR3 protein, DNA not given. The sample data list 3,900 or so distinct CDR3 sequences. The material sequenced was peripheral blood. The receptor set was obtained from a human donor with an autoimmune cytopenia or autoimmune hepatitis (not recorded which). Each CDR3 is given with its conserved first and last residue. The size entry is marked missing in some rows and otherwise reads once, few, many or a size class.

v_call,clone_size,j_call,cdr3_aa
TRBV5-1,NA,TRBJ2-7,CASSPGQGHEQYF
TRBV30,medium-sized,TRBJ1-1,CAWIRGNWGEAFF
TRBV5-6,medium-sized,TRBJ2-3,CASSYSGSADTQYF
TRBV6-5,NA,TRBJ2-7,CASSQAGGHETQYF
TRBV12-3/TRBV12-4,medium-sized,TRBJ1-2,CASSLSLDRAYGYTF
TRBV6-1,medium-sized,TRBJ2-2,CASNQIPPGLAGGRTGELFF
TRBV19,NA,TRBJ1-5,CASSIGTGGQPQHF
TRBV18,NA,TRBJ1-3,CASSTTGGFGGNTIYF
TRBV5-6,medium-sized,TRBJ2-1,CASSLYGYNEQFF
TRBV30,medium-sized,TRBJ2-3,CAWSQGRTDTQYF
TRBV20-1,NA,TRBJ2-7,CSARSRDKGGLEQYF
TRBV7-3,NA,TRBJ2-5,CASSLDQGRVETQYF
TRBV6-5,medium-sized,TRBJ2-2,CASSYSGGGTGELFF
TRBV5-4,medium-sized,TRBJ2-1,CASSLQTGPQEQFF
TRBV5-4,medium-sized,TRBJ1-6,CASSLAGANYNSPLHF
TRBV6-5,medium-sized,TRBJ2-6,CASSYANQGVGANVLTF
TRBV6-5,medium-sized,TRBJ1-4,CASSPNRGGLFF
TRBV12-3/TRBV12-4,NA,TRBJ2-5,CASGSQETQYF
TRBV19,NA,TRBJ1-1,CASSIGINTEAFF
TRBV5-4,medium-sized,TRBJ2-7,CASSLGQGSSYEQYF
TRBV19,NA,TRBJ1-5,CASTGTLSNQPQHF
TRBV5-4,medium-sized,TRBJ1-6,CASSFSGVGSPLHF
TRBV6-5,medium-sized,TRBJ2-3,CASSYLSSTDTQYF
TRBV7-6,medium-sized,TRBJ2-1,CASSISGGRSYNEQFF
TRBV5-5,medium-sized,TRBJ1-2,CASSLGAAWGYTF
TRBV18,NA,TRBJ2-2,CASSPSSGIKTGELFF
TRBV6-5,NA,TRBJ1-2,CASTPGWSYGYTF
TRBV19,medium-sized,TRBJ2-5,CASSNPGGETQYF
TRBV19,medium-sized,TRBJ1-5,CASSKGGGQPQHF
TRBV6-2/TRBV6-3,NA,TRBJ1-6,CASTLGSSYNSPLHF
TRBV12-3/TRBV12-4,NA,TRBJ1-5,CASSLAVGNQPQHF
TRBV12-3/TRBV12-4,medium-sized,TRBJ2-2,CASSPTPGQLVTGELFF
TRBV30,NA,TRBJ2-7,CAWNRVLSGEQYF
TRBV30,medium-sized,TRBJ1-2,CAWSRDRGGYGYTF
TRBV6-5,medium-sized,TRBJ2-6,CASSPPVSSGANVLTF
TRBV10-1,NA,TRBJ2-3,CASSEGPSGDTQYF
TRBV29-1,medium-sized,TRBJ2-7,CSVQITGEQYF
TRBV7-2,medium-sized,TRBJ2-1,CASSRHGDLGEQFF
TRBV20-1,medium-sized,TRBJ2-3,CSARGGGRRDTQYF
TRBV11-1,NA,TRBJ1-1,CASSLAGNTEAFF
TRBV19,medium-sized,TRBJ2-3,CASSMISGGTSTDTQYF
TRBV27,medium-sized,TRBJ2-5,CASSDSDGGIGETQYF
TRBV27,medium-sized,TRBJ2-3,CASSLVRRGTDTQYF
TRBV10-3,NA,TRBJ2-1,CAISAPTSGYNEQFF
TRBV19,medium-sized,TRBJ2-7,CASTEHGSLVYEQYF
TRBV19,medium-sized,TRBJ2-1,CASTTTPISYNEQYF
TRBV4-2,NA,TRBJ2-5,CASSQGTSGRETQYF
TRBV30,medium-sized,TRBJ2-1,CAWSAPSNEQFF
TRBV15,NA,TRBJ2-3,CATSKRTATGTDTQYF
TRBV5-6,medium-sized,TRBJ1-2,CASSLRGDGYTF
TRBV7-2,NA,TRBJ1-3,CASSSQEGVGGNTIYF
TRBV27,medium-sized,TRBJ1-4,CASSLSVDRDVRKLFF
TRBV19,medium-sized,TRBJ1-2,CASSIAGSSYTF
TRBV12-3/TRBV12-4,large,TRBJ1-1,CASSPPGQGAEAFF
TRBV6-5,medium-sized,TRBJ1-2,CASSYWGQSNYGYTF